The sequence of this TCR beta chain was determined in a study of blood T cell repertoires in COVID-19. Study as a whole: Samples representing acute and convalescent COVID-19 were sourced from the United States, Italy and Spain. The cDNA or gDNA used as material had been derived from T cells, B-cell-depleted T cells, or PBMCs.

In the authors' methods: Estimates of nucleated cell counts were drawn from the amplification of reference gene primers. Repertoires were generated with immunoSEQ multiplex PCR, while TCRdb's copy carries only in-frame clones and drops some. That table furnishes V, J and clone size, whereas the DNA furnished D and trimming. The sample lists around 160,000 clones, around 80% occurring once. This TCR was sampled from a man aged 55 to 70 with active or convalescent COVID-19. The sample taken for sequencing was peripheral blood.

For the CDR3, the DNA is TGTGCCAGCAGAGGGACAGGTGGGGATCAGCCCCAGCATTTT. It is translated as CASRGTGGDQPQHF. The rearrangement links TRBV2 to TRBJ1-5; TRBD1 agrees at 8 bases. Losses at the gene ends were 6 bases for V and 5 bases for J; bases not matched to a gene: 6. Germline V gene lookup returns CDR1 SNHLY and CDR2 FYNNEI. This CDR3 has 14 amino acids.